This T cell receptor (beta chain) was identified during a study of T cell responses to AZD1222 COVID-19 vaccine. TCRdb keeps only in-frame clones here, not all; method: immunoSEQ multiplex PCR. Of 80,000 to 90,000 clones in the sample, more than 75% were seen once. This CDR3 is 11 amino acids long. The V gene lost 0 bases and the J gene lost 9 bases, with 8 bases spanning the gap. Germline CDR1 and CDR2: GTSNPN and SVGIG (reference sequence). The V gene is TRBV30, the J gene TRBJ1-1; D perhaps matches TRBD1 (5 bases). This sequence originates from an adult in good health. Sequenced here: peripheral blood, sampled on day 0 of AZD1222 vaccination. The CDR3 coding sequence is TGTGCCTGGAGTGTCGGGGCCCAAGCTTTCTTT. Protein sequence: CAWSVGAQAFF.